This entry is about one TCR beta chain. These data originate in a study of blood T cell repertoires in COVID-19. Study overall: Donors in the United States, Italy and Spain gave samples during acute or convalescent COVID-19. Sources were T cells, B-cell-depleted T cells, or PBMCs; the material itself was cDNA or gDNA.

Per the germline V gene, CDR1 is SGHTA and CDR2 is FQGNSA. The CDR3 consists of 14 residues. The V end lost 5 bases, the J end lost 6 bases, and 14 bases lay between the germline ends. Study processing details: Reference gene primer amplification gave nucleated cell count estimates. Profiled with immunoSEQ multiplex PCR; TCRdb holds only in-frame clones, not every one. The DNA was the basis for D and trimming; V, J and clone size are from that table. The profile shows about 49,000 clones, about 85% of them singletons. The genes are TRBV7-2 and TRBJ2-1; a possible D gene is TRBD2 (6 bases). The sequenced sample consisted of peripheral blood. This receptor was obtained from a man aged 40-49 years with active COVID-19. CDR3 loop: CASSPQAGRNEQFF. CDR3 bases: TGTGCCAGCAGCCCCCAGGCGGGACGCAATGAGCAGTTCTTC.